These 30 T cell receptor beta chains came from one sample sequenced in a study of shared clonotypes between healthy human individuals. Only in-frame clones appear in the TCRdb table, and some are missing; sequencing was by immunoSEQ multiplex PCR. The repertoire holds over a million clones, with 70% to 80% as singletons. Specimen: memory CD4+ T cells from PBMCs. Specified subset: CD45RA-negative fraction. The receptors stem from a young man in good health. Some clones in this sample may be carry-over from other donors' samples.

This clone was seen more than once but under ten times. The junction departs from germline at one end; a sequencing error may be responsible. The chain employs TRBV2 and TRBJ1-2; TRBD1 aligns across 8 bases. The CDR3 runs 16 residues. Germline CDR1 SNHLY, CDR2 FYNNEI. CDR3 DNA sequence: TGTGCCAGCAGGGAAGGAGGGGCAGGGGGCTTAGACGGCTACACCTTC. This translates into CASREGGAGGLDGYTF.

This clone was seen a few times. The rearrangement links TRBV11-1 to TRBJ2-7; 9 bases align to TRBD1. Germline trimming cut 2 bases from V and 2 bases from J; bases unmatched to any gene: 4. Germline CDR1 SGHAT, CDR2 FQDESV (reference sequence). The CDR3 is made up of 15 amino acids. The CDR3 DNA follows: TGTGCCAGCAGCTTATCCGGGACAGGGACCTACGAGCAGTACTTC. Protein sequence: CASSLSGTGTYEQYF. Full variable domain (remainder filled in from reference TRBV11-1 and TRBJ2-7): EAEVAQSPRYKITEKSQAVAFWCDPISGHATLYWYRQILGQGPELLVQFQDESVVDDSQLPKDRFSAERLKGVDSTLKIQPAELGDSAMYLCASSLSGTGTYEQYFGPGTRLTVT.

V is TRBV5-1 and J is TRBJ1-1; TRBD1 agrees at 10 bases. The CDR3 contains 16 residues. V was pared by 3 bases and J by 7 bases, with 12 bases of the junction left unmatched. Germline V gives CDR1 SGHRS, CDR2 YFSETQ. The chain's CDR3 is CASSSARDRGRSEAFF. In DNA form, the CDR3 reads TGCGCCAGCAGCTCGGCCCGGGACAGGGGTAGGAGTGAAGCTTTCTTT.

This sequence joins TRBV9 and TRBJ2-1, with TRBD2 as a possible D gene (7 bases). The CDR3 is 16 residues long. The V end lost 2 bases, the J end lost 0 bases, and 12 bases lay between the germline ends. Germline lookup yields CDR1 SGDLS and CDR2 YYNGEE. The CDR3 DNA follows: TGTGCCAGCAGCGTCCACAGGGAGGGCTCCTACAATGAGCAGTTCTTC. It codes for CASSVHREGSYNEQFF.

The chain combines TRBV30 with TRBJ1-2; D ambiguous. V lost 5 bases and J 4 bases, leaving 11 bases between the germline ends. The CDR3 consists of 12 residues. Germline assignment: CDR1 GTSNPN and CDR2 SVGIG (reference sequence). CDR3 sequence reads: CAWAPATYGYTF. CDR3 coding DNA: TGTGCCTGGGCTCCAGCGACCTATGGCTACACCTTC.

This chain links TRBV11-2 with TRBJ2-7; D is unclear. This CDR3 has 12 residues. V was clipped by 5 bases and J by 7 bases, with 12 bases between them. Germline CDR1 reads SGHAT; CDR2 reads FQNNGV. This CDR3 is CASSLTLREQYF. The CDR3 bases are TGTGCCAGCAGCCTAACTCTCCGGGAGCAGTACTTC.

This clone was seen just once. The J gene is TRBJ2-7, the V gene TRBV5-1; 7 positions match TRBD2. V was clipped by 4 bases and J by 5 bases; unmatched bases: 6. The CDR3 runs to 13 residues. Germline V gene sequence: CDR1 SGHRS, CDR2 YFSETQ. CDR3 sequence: CASSGGSLDEQYF. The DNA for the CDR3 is TGCGCCAGCAGCGGCGGGAGTTTGGACGAGCAGTACTTC. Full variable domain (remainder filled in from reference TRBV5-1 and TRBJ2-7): KAGVTQTPRYLIKTRGQQVTLSCSPISGHRSVSWYQQTPGQGLQFLFEYFSETQRNKGNFPGRFSGRQFSNSRSEMNVSTLELGDSALYLCASSGGSLDEQYFGPGTRLTVT.

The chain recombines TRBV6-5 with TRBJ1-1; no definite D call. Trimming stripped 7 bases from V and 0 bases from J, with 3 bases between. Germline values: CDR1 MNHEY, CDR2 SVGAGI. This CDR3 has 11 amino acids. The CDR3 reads CASILNTEAFF. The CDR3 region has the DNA TGTGCCAGCATTCTGAACACTGAAGCTTTCTTT.

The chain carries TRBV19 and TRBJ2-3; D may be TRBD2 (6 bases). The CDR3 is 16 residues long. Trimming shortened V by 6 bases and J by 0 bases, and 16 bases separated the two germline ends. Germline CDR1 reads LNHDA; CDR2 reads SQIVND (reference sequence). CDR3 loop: CASSPSMGGSTDTQYF. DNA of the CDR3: TGTGCCAGTAGCCCTTCGATGGGGGGAAGCACAGATACGCAGTATTTT.

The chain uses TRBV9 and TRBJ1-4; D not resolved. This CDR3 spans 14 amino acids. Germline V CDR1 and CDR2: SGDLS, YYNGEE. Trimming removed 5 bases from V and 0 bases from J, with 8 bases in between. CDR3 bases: TGTGCCAGCAGTCGAGGAGCAACTAATGAAAAACTGTTTTTT. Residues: CASSRGATNEKLFF.

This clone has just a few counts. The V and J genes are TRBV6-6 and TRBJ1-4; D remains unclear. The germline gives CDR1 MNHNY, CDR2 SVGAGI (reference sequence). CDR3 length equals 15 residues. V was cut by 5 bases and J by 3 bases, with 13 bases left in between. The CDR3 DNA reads TGTGCCAGCAGTGGCCGTGGTGTCGCTAATGAAAAACTGTTTTTT. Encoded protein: CASSGRGVANEKLFF.

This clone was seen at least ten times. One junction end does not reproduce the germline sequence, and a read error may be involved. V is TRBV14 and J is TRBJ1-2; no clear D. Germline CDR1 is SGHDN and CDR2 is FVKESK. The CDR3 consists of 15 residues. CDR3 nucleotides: TGTGCCAGCAGCCAAGTCGTAGGGTCTAACTCTGGCTACACCTTC. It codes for CASSQVVGSNSGYTF.

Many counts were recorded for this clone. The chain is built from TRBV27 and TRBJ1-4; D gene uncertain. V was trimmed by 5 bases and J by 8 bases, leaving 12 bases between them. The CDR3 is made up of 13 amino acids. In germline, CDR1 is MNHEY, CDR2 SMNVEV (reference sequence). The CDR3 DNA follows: TGTGCCAGCAGTCATAGACATCAGGAAAAACTGTTTTTT. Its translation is CASSHRHQEKLFF. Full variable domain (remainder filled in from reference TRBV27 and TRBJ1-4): EAQVTQNPRYLITVTGKKLTVTCSQNMNHEYMSWYRQDPGLGLRQIYYSMNVEVTDKGDVPEGYKVSRKEKRNFPLILESPSPNQTSLYFCASSHRHQEKLFFGSGTQLSVL.

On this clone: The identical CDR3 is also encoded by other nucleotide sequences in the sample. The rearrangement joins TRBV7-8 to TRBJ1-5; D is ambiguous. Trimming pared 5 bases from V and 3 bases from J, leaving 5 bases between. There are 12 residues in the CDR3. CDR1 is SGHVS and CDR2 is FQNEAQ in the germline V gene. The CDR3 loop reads CASSQSNQPQHF. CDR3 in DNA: TGTGCCAGCAGCCAATCCAATCAGCCCCAGCATTTT.

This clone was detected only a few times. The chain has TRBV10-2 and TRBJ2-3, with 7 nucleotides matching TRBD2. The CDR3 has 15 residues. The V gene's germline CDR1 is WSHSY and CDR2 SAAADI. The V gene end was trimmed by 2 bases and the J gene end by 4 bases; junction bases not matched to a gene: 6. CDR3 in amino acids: CASSEAGRRADTQYF. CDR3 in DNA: TGCGCCAGCAGTGAGGCCGGGAGGCGGGCAGATACGCAGTATTTT.

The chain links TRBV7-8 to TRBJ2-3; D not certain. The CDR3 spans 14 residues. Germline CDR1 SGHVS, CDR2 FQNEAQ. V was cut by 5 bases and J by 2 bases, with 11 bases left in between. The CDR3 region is CASSNRTFTDTQYF. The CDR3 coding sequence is TGTGCCAGCAGCAACCGGACCTTCACAGATACGCAGTATTTT.

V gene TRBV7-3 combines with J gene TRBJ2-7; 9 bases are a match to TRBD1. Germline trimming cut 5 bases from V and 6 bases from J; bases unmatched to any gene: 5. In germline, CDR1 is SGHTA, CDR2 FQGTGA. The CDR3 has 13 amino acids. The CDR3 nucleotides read TGTGCCAGCAGCCTAGGGACAGGGCGCGAGCAGTACTTC. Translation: CASSLGTGREQYF.

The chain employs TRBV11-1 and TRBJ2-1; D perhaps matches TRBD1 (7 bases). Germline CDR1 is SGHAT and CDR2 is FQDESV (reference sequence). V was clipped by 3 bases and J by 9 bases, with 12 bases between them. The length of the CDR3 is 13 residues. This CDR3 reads CASSFNRGGEQFF. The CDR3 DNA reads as TGTGCCAGCAGCTTTAACAGGGGAGGTGAGCAGTTCTTC.

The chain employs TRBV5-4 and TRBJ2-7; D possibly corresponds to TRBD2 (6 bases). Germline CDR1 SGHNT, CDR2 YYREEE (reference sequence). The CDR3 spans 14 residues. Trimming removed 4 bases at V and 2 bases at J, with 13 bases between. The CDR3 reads CASSRGTPTYEQYF. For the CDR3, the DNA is TGTGCCAGCAGCCGCGGGACGCCAACCTACGAGCAGTACTTC.

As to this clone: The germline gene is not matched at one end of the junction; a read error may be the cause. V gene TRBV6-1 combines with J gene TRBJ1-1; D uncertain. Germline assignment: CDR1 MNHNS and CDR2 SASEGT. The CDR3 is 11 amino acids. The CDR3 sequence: CASSENGVKLF. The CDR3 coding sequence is TGTGCCAGCAGTGAAAACGGAGTAAAGCTTTTT.

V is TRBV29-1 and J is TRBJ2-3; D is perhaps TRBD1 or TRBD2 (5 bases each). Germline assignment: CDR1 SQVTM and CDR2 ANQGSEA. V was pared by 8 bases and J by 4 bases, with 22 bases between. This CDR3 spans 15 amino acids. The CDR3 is CSLKGTALVPDTQYF. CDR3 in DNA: TGCAGCCTCAAAGGGACGGCCCTAGTCCCAGATACGCAGTATTTT.

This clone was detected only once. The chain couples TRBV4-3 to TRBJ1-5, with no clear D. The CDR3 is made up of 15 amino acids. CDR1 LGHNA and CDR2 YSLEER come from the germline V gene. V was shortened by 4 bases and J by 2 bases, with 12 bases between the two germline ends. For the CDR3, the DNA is TGCGCCAGCAGCCTAAATCAATGGGGCAATCAGCCCCAGCATTTT. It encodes CASSLNQWGNQPQHF.

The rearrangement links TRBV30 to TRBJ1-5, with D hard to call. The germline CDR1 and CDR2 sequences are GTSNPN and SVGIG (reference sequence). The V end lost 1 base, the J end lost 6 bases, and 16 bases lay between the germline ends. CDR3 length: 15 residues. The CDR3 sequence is CAWSALGGIGQPQHF. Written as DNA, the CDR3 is TGTGCCTGGAGTGCGTTGGGAGGGATCGGTCAGCCCCAGCATTTT.

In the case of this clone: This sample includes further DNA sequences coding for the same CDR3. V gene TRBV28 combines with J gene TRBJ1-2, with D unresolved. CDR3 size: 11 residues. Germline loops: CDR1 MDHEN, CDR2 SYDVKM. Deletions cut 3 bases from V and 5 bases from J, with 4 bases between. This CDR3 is CASSFVYGYTF. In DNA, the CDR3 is TGTGCCAGCAGTTTCGTTTATGGCTACACCTTC.

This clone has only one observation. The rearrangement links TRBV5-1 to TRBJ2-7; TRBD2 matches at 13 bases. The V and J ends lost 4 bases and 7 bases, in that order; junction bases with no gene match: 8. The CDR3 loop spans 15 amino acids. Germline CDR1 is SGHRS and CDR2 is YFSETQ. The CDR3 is CASSPGTSGMGEQYF. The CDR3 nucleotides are TGCGCCAGCAGCCCCGGGACTAGCGGGATGGGTGAGCAGTACTTC. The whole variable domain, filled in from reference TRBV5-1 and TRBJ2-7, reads KAGVTQTPRYLIKTRGQQVTLSCSPISGHRSVSWYQQTPGQGLQFLFEYFSETQRNKGNFPGRFSGRQFSNSRSEMNVSTLELGDSALYLCASSPGTSGMGEQYFGPGTRLTVT.

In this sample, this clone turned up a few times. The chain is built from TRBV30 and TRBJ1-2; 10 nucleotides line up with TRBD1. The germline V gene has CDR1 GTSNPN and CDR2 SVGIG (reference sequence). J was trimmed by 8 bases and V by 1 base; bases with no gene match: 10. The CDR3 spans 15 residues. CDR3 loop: CAWSGTRGTGEGYTF. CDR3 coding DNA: TGTGCCTGGAGTGGAACCCGCGGGACAGGGGAAGGCTACACCTTC. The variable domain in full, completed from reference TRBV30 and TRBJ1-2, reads SQTIHQWPATLVQPVGSPLSLECTVEGTSNPNLYWYRQAAGRGLQLLFYSVGIGQISSEVPQNLSASRPQDRQFILSSKKLLLSDSGFYLCAWSGTRGTGEGYTFGSGTRLTVV.

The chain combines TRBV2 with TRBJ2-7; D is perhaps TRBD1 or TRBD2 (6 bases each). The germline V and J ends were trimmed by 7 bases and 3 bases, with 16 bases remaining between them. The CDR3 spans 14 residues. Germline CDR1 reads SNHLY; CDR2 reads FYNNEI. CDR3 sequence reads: CASTYSRGHYEQYF. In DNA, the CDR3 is TGTGCCAGCACGTACTCGCGGGGACACTACGAGCAGTACTTC.

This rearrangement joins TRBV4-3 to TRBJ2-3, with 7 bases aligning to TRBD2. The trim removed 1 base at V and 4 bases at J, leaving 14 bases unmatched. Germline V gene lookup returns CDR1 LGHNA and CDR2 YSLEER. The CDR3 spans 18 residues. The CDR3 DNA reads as TGCGCCAGCAGCCAAGGGAACGGGAGGATCGGGTCCCCAGATACGCAGTATTTT. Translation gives CASSQGNGRIGSPDTQYF.

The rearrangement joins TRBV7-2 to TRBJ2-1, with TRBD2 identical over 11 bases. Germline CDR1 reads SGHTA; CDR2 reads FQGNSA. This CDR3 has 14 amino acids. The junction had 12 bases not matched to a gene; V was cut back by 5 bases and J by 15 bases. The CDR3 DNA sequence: TGTGCCAGCAGCCCAGAACTAGCGGGAGCTGGCACGTTCTTC. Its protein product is CASSPELAGAGTFF. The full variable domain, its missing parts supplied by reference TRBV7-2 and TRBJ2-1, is GAGVSQSPSNKVTEKGKDVELRCDPISGHTALYWYRQSLGQGLEFLIYFQGNSAPDKSGLPSDRFSAERTGGSVSTLTIQRTQQEDSAVYLCASSPELAGAGTFFGPGTRLTVL.

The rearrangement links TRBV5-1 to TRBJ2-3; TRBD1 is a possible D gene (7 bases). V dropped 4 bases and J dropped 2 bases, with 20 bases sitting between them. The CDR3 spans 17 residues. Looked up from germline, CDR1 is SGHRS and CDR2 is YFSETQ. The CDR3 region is CASSNTQGGRTTDTQYF. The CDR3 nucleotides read TGCGCCAGCAGCAACACCCAGGGGGGCAGGACCACAGATACGCAGTATTTT.